This T cell receptor beta chain stems from a study of OX40 agonist ivuxolimab in advanced cancers. This CDR3 is built from 13 residues. Germline CDR1 is SGHRS and CDR2 is YFSETQ. V was clipped by 4 bases and J by 10 bases; unmatched bases: 7. Generated by immunoSEQ multiplex PCR, the TCRdb table keeps only in-frame clones and is missing some. The sample holds about 53,000 clones, 80% to 90% seen once. Sample: CD4+ or CD8+ T cells sorted from blood, taken in a trial of the OX40 agonist ivuxolimab. This TCR came from an adult with an advanced solid tumor such as melanoma, head and neck, liver or kidney cancer. The V and J genes are TRBV5-1 and TRBJ1-1; 10 positions match TRBD1. This CDR3 is CASSPGQGRVAFF. The DNA of the CDR3 is TGCGCCAGCAGCCCGGGACAGGGGCGCGTAGCTTTCTTT.